Listed below are T cell receptor beta chains from one sample, sequenced in a study of control samples from healthy donors and cancer patients. Profiling relied on immunoSEQ multiplex PCR, and the TCRdb table lists in-frame clones only, not all of them. The repertoire includes some 71,000 clones, more than 70% of them detected once, and approximately 2.1% sits in the top ten. The sequenced material came from PBMCs. These receptors were collected from a woman between 45 and 60 years old with head and neck cancer. Each CDR3 is given with its conserved first and last residue. Each record gives: clone size, V gene, D gene, J gene, CDR3 DNA, CDR3 protein. The D gene is left open where the match is weak. A clone size is listed for some rows: how often the clone was seen (once, few, many), or a class if it is expanded.

>.|TRBV6-5|.|TRBJ2-5
TGTGCCAGCAGTTACTCGCGCGGCACCCAAGAGACCCAGTACTTC
CASSYSRGTQETQYF
>once|TRBV2|TRBD1|TRBJ1-6
TGTGCCAGCAGTCCTAGGGGGCTGGATAATTCACCCCTCCACTTT
CASSPRGLDNSPLHF
>.|TRBV29-1|.|TRBJ2-2
TGCAGCGTTGCCGTTGCCGAAACCGGGGAGCTGTTTTTT
CSVAVAETGELFF
>.|TRBV15|.|TRBJ2-3
TGTGCCACCAGCAGAGATCAGTCAGATACGCAGTATTTT
CATSRDQSDTQYF
>once|TRBV28|TRBD1|TRBJ1-5
TGTGCCAGCAGTTTATGGTGGGGACAGGGGACCCTTCTAAATCAGCCCCAGCATTTT
CASSLWWGQGTLLNQPQHF
>.|TRBV28|TRBD1|TRBJ1-5
TGTGCCAGCAGCTCGACTACAGGGGGATTTGGCAATCAGCCCCAGCATTTT
CASSSTTGGFGNQPQHF
>.|TRBV27|TRBD2|TRBJ2-1
TGTGCCAGCAGTCCGCGGGGGGCTAACAATGAGCAGTTCTTC
CASSPRGANNEQFF
>.|TRBV5-6|.|TRBJ2-2
TGTGCCAGCAGCCTAACCACCGGGGAGCTGTTTTTT
CASSLTTGELFF
>.|TRBV27|.|TRBJ1-2
TGTGCCAGCAGTCCTACGAGGGCAGGACGAATTAACTATGGCTACACCTTC
CASSPTRAGRINYGYTF
>.|TRBV5-1|.|TRBJ1-1
TGCGCCAGCAGGGGGGTAACGAACACTGAAGCTTTCTTT
CASRGVTNTEAFF
>.|TRBV5-6|TRBD1|TRBJ2-3
TGTGCCAGCAGCGGCTGGACAGGGGAAGGGGATACGCAGTATTTT
CASSGWTGEGDTQYF
>.|TRBV6-2/TRBV6-3|TRBD2|TRBJ2-2
TGTGCCAGCAGTTACCCAGGTGGGAGGGCCACCGGGGAGCTGTTTTTT
CASSYPGGRATGELFF
>.|TRBV9|TRBD1|TRBJ1-5
TGTGCCAGCAGCGCAACAGGGGCTCAGCCCCAGCATTTT
CASSATGAQPQHF
>.|TRBV7-2|.|TRBJ2-7
TGTGCCAGCAGCTTAGCGTTCGGTCGTGAGGAGCAGTACTTC
CASSLAFGREEQYF
>once|TRBV6-6|.|TRBJ2-3
TGTGCCAGCAGTCCCCTAGCCGATACGCAGTATTTT
CASSPLADTQYF
>.|TRBV7-3|.|TRBJ2-3
TGTGCCAGCAGCTCTGGGGTAGATTTTCCAGATACGCAGTATTTT
CASSSGVDFPDTQYF
>once|TRBV6-1|.|TRBJ2-5
TGTGCCAGCAGTGAAGCGCGTGGGGTCGCAGGGACCCAGTACTTC
CASSEARGVAGTQYF
>.|TRBV24-1|TRBD2|TRBJ2-5
TGTGCCACCCGTATCGACGGGGGGCAGTACTTC
CATRIDGGQYF
>.|TRBV30|TRBD1|TRBJ2-5
TGTGCCTGGAGGTTCTCCTCCAGGGGGGAGACCCAGTACTTC
CAWRFSSRGETQYF
>.|TRBV5-1|TRBD1|TRBJ1-6
TGCGCCAGCAGCCCGGGACAGTATAATTCACCCCTCCACTTT
CASSPGQYNSPLHF
>.|TRBV10-3|.|TRBJ1-2
TGTGCCATCAGTGAGGCACCGTCCATTTCTAAAAATGGCTACACCTTC
CAISEAPSISKNGYTF
>.|TRBV2|.|TRBJ1-1
TGTGCCGGGGGACATTCGAACACTGAAGCTTTCTTT
CAGGHSNTEAFF
>.|TRBV24-1|.|TRBJ2-3
TGTGCCACCAGTGATCGGGAAAGTACGCAGTATTTT
CATSDRESTQYF
>.|TRBV5-4|TRBD2|TRBJ2-1
TGTGCCAGCAGCTTGAGCGGGGGACGTGAACAGTTCTTC
CASSLSGGREQFF
>.|TRBV9|TRBD2|TRBJ2-3
TGTGCCAGCAGCGTAGGGGAGGGCCCCACGCAGTATTTT
CASSVGEGPTQYF
>.|TRBV7-3|.|TRBJ2-2
TGTGCCAGCAGCCCCGGACAGCGGGGCAACACCGGGGAGCTGTTTTTT
CASSPGQRGNTGELFF
>.|TRBV7-9|.|TRBJ1-1
TGTGCCAGCAGCTTACGGTCAGGGACGAACACTGAAGCTTTCTTT
CASSLRSGTNTEAFF
>.|TRBV11-1|.|TRBJ2-1
TGTGCCAGCAGCTACCGGGGGAATTACAATGAGCAGTTCTTC
CASSYRGNYNEQFF
>.|TRBV10-3|TRBD1|TRBJ1-6
TGTGCCATCAGTGAGCAGGGACAGGGTCTATCACCCCTCCACTTT
CAISEQGQGLSPLHF
>.|TRBV29-1|TRBD2|TRBJ2-2
TGCAGCGTTGGGGCTAGCGGGGGGCCCACCGGGGAGCTGTTTTTT
CSVGASGGPTGELFF
>.|TRBV28|TRBD1|TRBJ2-7
TGTGCCAGCAGTACGACAGGGGAGGTTACCTACGAGCAGTACTTC
CASSTTGEVTYEQYF
>.|TRBV9|TRBD2|TRBJ2-3
TGTGCCAGCAGCACCCGGACTAGCGGACCCACAGATACGCAGTATTTT
CASSTRTSGPTDTQYF
>.|TRBV19|.|TRBJ1-1
TGTGCCAGTAGTTACGAATGGGGGGCCGTCGGCACTGAAGCTTTCTTT
CASSYEWGAVGTEAFF
>once|TRBV7-2|.|TRBJ1-1
TGTGCCAGCAGCTTAGCAGGGCGCCGTTCTGAAGCTTTCTTT
CASSLAGRRSEAFF
>.|TRBV19|.|TRBJ2-7
TGTGCCAGTAGTTGGGCCTTCGCTCAGGGTGACGAGCAGTACTTC
CASSWAFAQGDEQYF
>.|TRBV14|.|TRBJ2-5
TGTGCCAGCAGCCAAGAAGGGCGGAGAATCCAAGAGACCCAGTACTTC
CASSQEGRRIQETQYF
>.|TRBV28|.|TRBJ1-2
TGTGCCAGCAACGCAGGGGACCCCTCTAACTATGGCTACACCTTC
CASNAGDPSNYGYTF
>.|TRBV5-5|.|TRBJ1-6
TGTGCCAGCAGCTTAACCGGGGCCATTTCGAGCTCCTATAATTCACCCCTCCACTTT
CASSLTGAISSSYNSPLHF
>.|TRBV28|.|TRBJ2-7
TGTGCCAGCAGTTTAAGTCCTACCTACGAGCAGTACTTC
CASSLSPTYEQYF
>.|TRBV11-2|.|TRBJ1-5
TGTGCCAGCAGCTTAGATTCTGGGGCTAATCAGCCCCAGCATTTT
CASSLDSGANQPQHF
>.|TRBV5-8|.|TRBJ2-5
TGTGCCAGCAGCTTGGCGGGGGGCGGAGGCCAAGAGACCCAGTACTTC
CASSLAGGGGQETQYF
>.|TRBV7-8|.|TRBJ1-5
TGTGCCAGCAGCCCCCGGGACTCTAATAGCAATCAGCCCCAGCATTTT
CASSPRDSNSNQPQHF
>.|TRBV5-1|TRBD2|TRBJ2-2
TGCGCCAGCAGCTTGGTTCTAGCGGACACCGGGGAGCTGTTTTTT
CASSLVLADTGELFF
>.|TRBV30|.|TRBJ1-5
TGTGCCTGGAGCGGGAACACTGTCAATCAGCCCCAGCATTTT
CAWSGNTVNQPQHF
>.|TRBV20-1|.|TRBJ1-1
TGCATTATAAGACGCGACACTGAAGCTTTCTTT
CIIRRDTEAFF
>.|TRBV28|.|TRBJ1-5
TGTGCCAGCAGACCCTCCGGGACCCCCGGCGGAAATCAGCCCCAGCATTTT
CASRPSGTPGGNQPQHF
>.|TRBV5-1|.|TRBJ1-1
TGCGCCAGCACCCCCCAGCCCAAGACAGCTGAAGCTTTCTTT
CASTPQPKTAEAFF